These 20 T cell receptor beta chains were all obtained from the same sample, sequenced in a study of OX40 agonist ivuxolimab in advanced cancers. TCRdb's copy holds only in-frame clones and misses some; the assay was immunoSEQ multiplex PCR. This table has approximately 67,000 clones, roughly 90% appearing once. The starting material was CD4+ or CD8+ T cells sorted from blood, obtained in a trial of the OX40 agonist ivuxolimab. These receptors were obtained from an adult with an advanced solid tumor such as melanoma, head and neck, liver or kidney cancer.

DNA for the CDR3: TGTGCCAGCAGCTCTGGACAGCGGATAGGGAACAATGAGCAGTTCTTC. Translated: CASSSGQRIGNNEQFF. The chain carries TRBV5-4 and TRBJ2-1, with D possibly matching TRBD1 (6 bases). V shed 3 bases and J shed 5 bases, with 18 bases lying between them. This CDR3 comprises 16 residues. Per the germline V gene, CDR1 is SGHNT and CDR2 is YYREEE (reference sequence).

The CDR3 nucleotides read TGTGCCAGCAGCTTGTTTCTTCTCGAGACCCAGTACTTC. It codes for CASSLFLLETQYF. The chain is built from TRBV5-4 and TRBJ2-5; D uncertain. V lost 1 base and J lost 5, with 9 bases in between. Germline loops: CDR1 SGHNT, CDR2 YYREEE (reference sequence). CDR3 length: 13 amino acids. The full variable domain, completed using reference TRBV5-4 and TRBJ2-5, is ETGVTQSPTHLIKTRGQQVTLRCSSQSGHNTVSWYQQALGQGPQFIFQYYREEENGRGNFPPRFSGLQFPNYSSELNVNALELDDSALYLCASSLFLLETQYFGPGTRLLVL.

The chain combines TRBV27 with TRBJ2-3, with TRBD2 matching over 11 bases. CDR1 and CDR2 from the germline V gene are MNHEY and SMNVEV (reference sequence). V shed 6 bases and J 5 bases; nucleotides not matched to a gene: 4. The CDR3 has 14 amino acids. The CDR3 nucleotides are TGTGCCAGCAGGGGGACTAGCGGAGGAGATACGCAGTATTTT. Residues: CASRGTSGGDTQYF.

The J gene is TRBJ1-5, the V gene TRBV2, with a possible D match to TRBD1 (6 bases). Germline loops: CDR1 SNHLY, CDR2 FYNNEI. V shed 5 bases and J shed 0 bases, with 11 bases lying between them. This CDR3 spans 15 amino acids. The DNA of the CDR3 is TGTGCCAGCAGTTTAGGACAGCTTAGCAATCAGCCCCAGCATTTT. Its translation: CASSLGQLSNQPQHF. The whole variable domain, remainder taken from reference TRBV2 and TRBJ1-5, is EPEVTQTPSHQVTQMGQEVILRCVPISNHLYFYWYRQILGQKVEFLVSFYNNEISEKSEIFDDQFSVERPDGSNFTLKIRSTKLEDSAMYFCASSLGQLSNQPQHFGDGTRLSIL.

This rearrangement joins TRBV28 to TRBJ2-3, with 9 positions matching TRBD2. Germline V gene lookup returns CDR1 MDHEN and CDR2 SYDVKM. V shed 7 bases and J 4 bases; nucleotides not matched to a gene: 9. This CDR3 comprises 15 residues. The CDR3 loop is CASTFSGGVADTQYF. CDR3 DNA: TGTGCCAGCACCTTTAGCGGGGGTGTCGCAGATACGCAGTATTTT. The full variable domain, completed using reference TRBV28 and TRBJ2-3, is DVKVTQSSRYLVKRTGEKVFLECVQDMDHENMFWYRQDPGLGLRLIYFSYDVKMKEKGDIPEGYSVSREKKERFSLILESASTNQTSMYLCASTFSGGVADTQYFGPGTRLTVL.

J is TRBJ2-5 and V is TRBV19; TRBD2 is a possible D gene (6 bases). The J call is doubtful: the DNA matches TRBJ2-7 better. The CDR3 runs 15 residues. The germline gives CDR1 LNHDA, CDR2 SQIVND (reference sequence). The CDR3 DNA sequence: TGTGCCAGTAGTATAGTATCGGGAGACACCTACGAGCAGTACTTC. Its translation: CASSIVSGDTYEQYF.

The V and J genes are TRBV28 and TRBJ2-3; D is uncertain. The CDR3 runs 14 residues. Germline CDR1 MDHEN, CDR2 SYDVKM. Trimming removed 7 bases from V and 2 bases from J, with 13 bases in between. Here the CDR3 DNA reads TGTGCCAGCACTCAAGGACGGAACACAGATACGCAGTATTTT. As protein: CASTQGRNTDTQYF. Filled out from reference TRBV28 and TRBJ2-3, the complete variable domain reads DVKVTQSSRYLVKRTGEKVFLECVQDMDHENMFWYRQDPGLGLRLIYFSYDVKMKEKGDIPEGYSVSREKKERFSLILESASTNQTSMYLCASTQGRNTDTQYFGPGTRLTVL.

This clone was seen a single time. The chain is built from TRBV18 and TRBJ2-3; 12 nucleotides agree with TRBD2. The V segment lost 3 bases and the J segment 4 bases; nucleotides outside the gene matches: 11. There are 18 residues in the CDR3. Germline V gene sequence: CDR1 KGHSH, CDR2 LQKENI. The DNA for the CDR3 is TGTGCCAGCTCACCTCAGACTAGCGGGAGAAGAGCGGCAGATACGCAGTATTTT. Translation: CASSPQTSGRRAADTQYF.

CDR3 residues: CASIQWGGINEKLFF. CDR3 bases: TGTGCCAGCATCCAATGGGGGGGGATTAATGAAAAACTGTTTTTT. This chain links TRBV7-9 with TRBJ1-4; a weak D match, TRBD1 (5 bases). Germline CDR1 and CDR2: SEHNR and FQNEAQ (reference sequence). V was pared by 7 bases and J by 4 bases, with 16 bases between. The CDR3 is made up of 15 amino acids.

The chain employs TRBV7-2 and TRBJ2-3; D call uncertain. Germline V gives CDR1 SGHTA, CDR2 FQGNSA. This CDR3 region has 11 residues. CDR3 in amino acids: CANRVQDTQYF. Here the CDR3 DNA reads TGTGCGAACCGGGTTCAAGATACGCAGTATTTT.

The rearrangement joins TRBV7-2 to TRBJ2-4; D assignment may be TRBD1 or TRBD2 (5 bases each). Germline V CDR1 and CDR2: SGHTA, FQGNSA. Between the trimmed V and J ends, which lost 1 base and 0 bases, there was a span of 16 bases. The CDR3 runs 18 residues. The CDR3 region is CASSLDLWSGLAKNIQYF. The CDR3 DNA is TGTGCCAGCAGCTTAGATTTGTGGTCGGGGCTAGCCAAAAACATTCAGTACTTC. The full variable domain, rest sourced from reference TRBV7-2 and TRBJ2-4, is GAGVSQSPSNKVTEKGKDVELRCDPISGHTALYWYRQSLGQGLEFLIYFQGNSAPDKSGLPSDRFSAERTGGSVSTLTIQRTQQEDSAVYLCASSLDLWSGLAKNIQYFGAGTRLSVL.

The gene calls are TRBV7-3 and TRBJ2-6; a weak D match, TRBD1 (5 bases). There are 16 residues in the CDR3. Germline V gene lookup returns CDR1 SGHTA and CDR2 FQGTGA. Trimming shortened V by 6 bases and J by 0 bases, and 12 bases separated the two germline ends. The CDR3 loop reads CASRPQGNSGANVLTF. The DNA of the CDR3 is TGTGCCAGCAGGCCGCAGGGTAACTCTGGGGCCAACGTCCTGACTTTC.

V usage is TRBV19 and J usage is TRBJ2-1; TRBD2 matches 11 bases. Germline-derived CDR1 and CDR2 are LNHDA and SQIVND (reference sequence). V lost 3 bases and J lost 7; bases outside the gene matches: 5. CDR3 length: 15 amino acids. CDR3 nucleotide sequence: TGTGCCAGTAGTATGCGCACTAGCGGGAGTAATGAGCAGTTCTTC. It codes for CASSMRTSGSNEQFF. The whole variable domain, filled in from reference TRBV19 and TRBJ2-1, reads DGGITQSPKYLFRKEGQNVTLSCEQNLNHDAMYWYRQDPGQGLRLIYYSQIVNDFQKGDIAEGYSVSREKKESFPLTVTSAQKNPTAFYLCASSMRTSGSNEQFFGPGTRLTVL.

The gene calls are TRBV7-2 and TRBJ2-7; D is undetermined. V was cut by 5 bases and J by 7 bases, with 9 bases left in between. The germline gives CDR1 SGHTA, CDR2 FQGNSA. The CDR3 spans 11 residues. This CDR3 reads CASSPRNEQYF. In DNA form, the CDR3 reads TGTGCCAGCAGCCCCCGGAATGAGCAGTACTTC.

This clone was seen more than once but under ten times. This chain uses TRBV7-7 with TRBJ2-7, with D possibly matching TRBD2 (6 bases). The CDR3 spans 14 residues. The ends were cut back, 4 bases at V and 5 bases at J, with 15 bases in the middle. CDR1 and CDR2 from the germline V gene are SSHAT and FNYEAQ (reference sequence). The CDR3 region has the DNA TGTGCCAGCAGCTCGGGACTGCGGGTCGACGAGCAGTACTTC. Amino acid sequence: CASSSGLRVDEQYF.

The table lists this clone with a count of one. This chain connects TRBV19 to TRBJ2-1, with 11 bases aligning to TRBD2. Trimming cost V 4 bases and J 9 bases; bases outside gene matches: 5. The CDR3 loop spans 14 amino acids. Germline values: CDR1 LNHDA, CDR2 SQIVND (reference sequence). CDR3 amino acids: CASSSLAGGVEQFF. CDR3 in DNA: TGTGCCAGTAGTAGTCTAGCGGGAGGAGTTGAGCAGTTCTTC.

The chain's CDR3 is CASSPREGQYNEQFF. The CDR3 DNA reads as TGCGCCAGCAGCCCTCGAGAGGGACAGTACAATGAGCAGTTCTTC. The V and J genes are TRBV5-1 and TRBJ2-1; 7 bases are a match to TRBD1. Germline CDR1 and CDR2: SGHRS and YFSETQ. The CDR3 is 15 amino acids. V lost 4 bases and J lost 4; bases outside the gene matches: 8.

V is TRBV9 and J is TRBJ2-1; TRBD2 matches 12 bases. CDR3 size: 16 residues. J lost 4 bases, V lost 3 bases, and 5 bases had no gene match. Germline CDR1 SGDLS, CDR2 YYNGEE. DNA of the CDR3: TGTGCCAGCAGCGCATGGACTAGCGGGACATACAATGAGCAGTTCTTC. It yields the protein CASSAWTSGTYNEQFF.

The J gene is TRBJ2-1, the V gene TRBV25-1, with a tentative D call TRBD2 (5 bases). Between the trimmed V and J ends, which lost 3 bases and 15 bases, there was a span of 15 bases. The CDR3 sequence is 12 residues long. Germline-derived CDR1 and CDR2 are MGHDK and SYGVNS. CDR3 sequence: CASSDYRGIRFF. The CDR3 nucleotides read TGTGCCAGCAGTGATTATAGAGGGATCCGGTTCTTC.

CDR3 loop: CASSRSDEQFF. CDR3 sequence (DNA): TGTGCCAGCAGCCGGAGCGATGAGCAGTTCTTC. This sequence joins TRBV4-2 and TRBJ2-1; D ambiguous. The CDR3 spans 11 residues. Trimming took off 4 bases at V and 8 bases at J, with 6 bases between the two ends. The V gene's germline CDR1 is LGHNA and CDR2 YNFKEQ.